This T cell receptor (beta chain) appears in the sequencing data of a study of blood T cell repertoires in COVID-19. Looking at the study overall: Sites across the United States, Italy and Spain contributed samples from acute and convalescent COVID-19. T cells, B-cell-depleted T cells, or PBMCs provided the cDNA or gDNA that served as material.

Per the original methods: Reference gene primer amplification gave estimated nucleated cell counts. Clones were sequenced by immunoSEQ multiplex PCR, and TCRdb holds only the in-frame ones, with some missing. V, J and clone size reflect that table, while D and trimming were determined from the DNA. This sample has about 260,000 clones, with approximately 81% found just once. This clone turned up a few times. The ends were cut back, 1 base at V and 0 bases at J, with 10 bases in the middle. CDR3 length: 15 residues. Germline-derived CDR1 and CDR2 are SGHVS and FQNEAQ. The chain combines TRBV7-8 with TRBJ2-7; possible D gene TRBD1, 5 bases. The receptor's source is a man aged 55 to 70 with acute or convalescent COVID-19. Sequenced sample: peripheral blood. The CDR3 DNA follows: TGTGCCAGCAGCTTAGGGCAGGGCAGCTCCTACGAGCAGTACTTC. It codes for CASSLGQGSSYEQYF.